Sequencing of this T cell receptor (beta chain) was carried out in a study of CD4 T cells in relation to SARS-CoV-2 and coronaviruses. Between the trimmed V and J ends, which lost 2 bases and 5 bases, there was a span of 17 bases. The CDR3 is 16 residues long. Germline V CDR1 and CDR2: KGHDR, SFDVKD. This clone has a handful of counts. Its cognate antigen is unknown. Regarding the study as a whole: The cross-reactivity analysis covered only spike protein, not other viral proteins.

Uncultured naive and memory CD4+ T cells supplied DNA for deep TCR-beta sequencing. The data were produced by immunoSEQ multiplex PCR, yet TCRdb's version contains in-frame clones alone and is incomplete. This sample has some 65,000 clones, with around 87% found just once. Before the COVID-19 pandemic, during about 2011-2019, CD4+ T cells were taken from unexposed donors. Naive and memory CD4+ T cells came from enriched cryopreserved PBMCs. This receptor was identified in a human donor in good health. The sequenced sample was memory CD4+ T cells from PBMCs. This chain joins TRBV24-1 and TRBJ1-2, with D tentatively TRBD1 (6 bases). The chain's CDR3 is CATSDSSWDTAYGYTF. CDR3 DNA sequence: TGTGCCACCAGTGATTCGTCTTGGGACACGGCGTATGGCTACACCTTC.